Below are 2 T cell receptor beta chains sequenced from a single sample in a study of shared clonotypes between healthy human individuals. Only in-frame clones appear in the TCRdb table, and some are missing; sequencing was by immunoSEQ multiplex PCR. The sample consists of under 750,000 clones, roughly 72% of them appearing once. Material: memory CD4+ T cells sorted from blood. Subset here: CD45RA-negative fraction. These TCRs come from a woman in her 30s in good health.

J is TRBJ2-3 and V is TRBV11-3, with TRBD1 identical over 8 bases. Germline trimming cut 4 bases from V and 2 bases from J; bases unmatched to any gene: 8. CDR3 length equals 16 residues. Germline CDR1 is SGHNT and CDR2 is YENEEA. The CDR3 is CASSSWTGLDTDTQYF. The CDR3 coding sequence is TGTGCCAGCAGCTCTTGGACAGGGCTGGACACAGATACGCAGTATTTT.

This clone showed up just a few times. The chain combines TRBV28 with TRBJ1-3, with no clear D. Trimming shortened V by 2 bases and J by 0 bases, and 5 bases separated the two germline ends. Germline assignment: CDR1 MDHEN and CDR2 SYDVKM. This CDR3 is built from 14 residues. CDR3 sequence (DNA): TGTGCCAGCAGTTTACACATCTCTGGAAACACCATATATTTT. This encodes CASSLHISGNTIYF.